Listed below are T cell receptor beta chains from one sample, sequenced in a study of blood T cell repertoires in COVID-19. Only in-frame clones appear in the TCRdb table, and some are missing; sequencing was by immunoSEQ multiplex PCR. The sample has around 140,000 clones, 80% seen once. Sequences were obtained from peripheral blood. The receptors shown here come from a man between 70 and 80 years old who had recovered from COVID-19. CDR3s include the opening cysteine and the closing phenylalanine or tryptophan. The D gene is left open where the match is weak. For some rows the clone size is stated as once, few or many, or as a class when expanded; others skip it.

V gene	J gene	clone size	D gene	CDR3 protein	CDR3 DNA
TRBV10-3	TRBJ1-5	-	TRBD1	CAISATGDQPQHF	TGTGCCATCAGTGCGACAGGGGACCAGCCCCAGCATTTT
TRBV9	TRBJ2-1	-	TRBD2	CASSVYGSGSGEQFF	TGTGCCAGCAGCGTATACGGTAGCGGGAGCGGGGAGCAGTTCTTC
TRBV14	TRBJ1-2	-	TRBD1	CASSQDRGGFGYTF	TGTGCCAGCAGCCAGGACAGGGGAGGCTTTGGCTACACCTTC
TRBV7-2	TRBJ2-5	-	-	CASSLEQTQETQYF	TGTGCCAGCAGCTTAGAACAGACCCAAGAGACCCAGTACTTC
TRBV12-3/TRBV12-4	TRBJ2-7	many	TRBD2	CASRPGGMGRFYF	TGTGCCAGCAGACCGGGGGGGATGGGGCGCTTCTATTTC
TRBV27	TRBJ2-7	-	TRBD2	CASSLDSGGSYEQYF	TGTGCCAGCAGTTTGGATAGCGGGGGCTCCTACGAGCAGTACTTC
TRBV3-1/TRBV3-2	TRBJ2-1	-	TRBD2	CASSQDLAASGSSYNEQFF	TGTGCCAGCAGCCAAGATCTGGCGGCTAGCGGGAGCTCCTACAATGAGCAGTTCTTC
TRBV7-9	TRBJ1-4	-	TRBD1	CASKGQGVNEKLFF	TGTGCCAGCAAGGGACAGGGCGTTAATGAAAAACTGTTTTTT
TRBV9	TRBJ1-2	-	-	CASSTAGGYTF	TGTGCCAGCAGCACAGCGGGTGGCTACACCTTC
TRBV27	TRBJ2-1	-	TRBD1	CASNAGTAVNEQFF	TGTGCCAGCAATGCCGGGACAGCGGTCAATGAGCAGTTCTTC
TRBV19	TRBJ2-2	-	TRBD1	CASSYWTGNTGELFF	TGTGCCAGTAGTTATTGGACAGGGAACACCGGGGAGCTGTTTTTT
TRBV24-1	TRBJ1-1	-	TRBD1	CATSDCDRVTEAFF	TGTGCCACCAGTGACTGTGACAGGGTCACTGAAGCTTTCTTT
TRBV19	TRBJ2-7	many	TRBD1	CASSRGQHEQYF	TGTGCCAGTAGCAGGGGGCAACACGAGCAGTACTTC
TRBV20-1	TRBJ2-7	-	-	CSASGQIYEQYF	TGCAGTGCTAGTGGTCAAATCTATGAGCAGTACTTC
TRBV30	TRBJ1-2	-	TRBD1	CARQGANYGYTF	TGTGCCCGACAGGGAGCTAACTATGGCTACACCTTC
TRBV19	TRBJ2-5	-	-	CASSIDAGVTQYF	TGTGCCAGTAGTATAGATGCAGGGGTGACCCAGTACTTC
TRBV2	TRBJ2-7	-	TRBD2	CASSDGAGGYEQYF	TGTGCCAGCAGTGACGGAGCGGGAGGTTACGAGCAGTACTTC